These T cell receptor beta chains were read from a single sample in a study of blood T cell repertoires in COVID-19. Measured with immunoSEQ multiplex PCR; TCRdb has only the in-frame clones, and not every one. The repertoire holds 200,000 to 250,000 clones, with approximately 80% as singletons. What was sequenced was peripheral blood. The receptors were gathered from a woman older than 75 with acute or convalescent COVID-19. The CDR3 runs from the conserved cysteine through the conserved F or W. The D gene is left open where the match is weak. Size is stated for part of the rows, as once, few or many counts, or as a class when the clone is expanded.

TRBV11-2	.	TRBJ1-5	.	CASSPTGPNQPQHF	TGTGCCAGCAGCCCGACGGGTCCCAATCAGCCCCAGCATTTT
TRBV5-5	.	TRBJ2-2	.	CASSLAQGPNTGELFF	TGTGCCAGCAGCTTGGCACAGGGTCCGAACACCGGGGAGCTGTTTTTT
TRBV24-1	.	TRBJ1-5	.	CATSESGNQPQHF	TGTGCCACCAGTGAATCAGGGAATCAGCCCCAGCATTTT
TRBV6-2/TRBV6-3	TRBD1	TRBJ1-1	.	CASSYLAGQEAFF	TGTGCCAGCAGTTACCTTGCGGGACAGGAAGCTTTCTTT
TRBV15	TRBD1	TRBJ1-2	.	CATSPPQGAHYYGYTF	TGTGCCACCAGCCCGCCCCAGGGGGCGCATTACTATGGCTACACCTTC
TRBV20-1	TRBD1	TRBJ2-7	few	CSPSGGTGGYEQYF	TGCAGTCCAAGTGGGGGGACAGGAGGCTACGAGCAGTACTTC
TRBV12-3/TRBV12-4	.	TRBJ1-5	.	CASSSGGNQPQHF	TGTGCCAGCAGTTCCGGGGGGAATCAGCCCCAGCATTTT
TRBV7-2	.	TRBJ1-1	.	CASSLVVQGTEAFF	TGTGCCAGCAGCTTAGTGGTTCAGGGCACTGAAGCTTTCTTT
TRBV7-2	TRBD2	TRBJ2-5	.	CASSSGTSGGQETQYF	TGTGCCAGCAGCTCCGGGACTAGCGGGGGCCAAGAGACCCAGTACTTC
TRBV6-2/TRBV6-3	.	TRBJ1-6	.	CASSYSIQNSPLHF	TGTGCCAGCAGTTACTCGATTCAGAATTCACCCCTCCACTTT
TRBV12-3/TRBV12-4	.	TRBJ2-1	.	CASSLAQYNEQFF	TGTGCCAGCAGTTTAGCTCAGTACAATGAGCAGTTCTTC
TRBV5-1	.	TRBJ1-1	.	CASSLMALNTEAFF	TGCGCCAGCAGCTTGATGGCCTTGAACACTGAAGCTTTCTTT
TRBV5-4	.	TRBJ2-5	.	CASRRDKGYETQYF	TGTGCCAGCCGCCGGGACAAGGGTTATGAGACCCAGTACTTC
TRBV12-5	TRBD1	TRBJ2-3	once	CASGSQGQGTDTQYF	TGTGCTAGTGGCTCGCAGGGACAGGGCACAGATACGCAGTATTTT
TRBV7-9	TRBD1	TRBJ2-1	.	CASSAGQGSYNEQFF	TGTGCCAGCAGCGCGGGACAGGGCTCCTACAATGAGCAGTTCTTC
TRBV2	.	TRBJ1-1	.	CASTPGGAMDEAFF	TGTGCCAGTACCCCGGGAGGGGCGATGGATGAAGCTTTCTTT
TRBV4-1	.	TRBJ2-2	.	CASSQTTTTGELFF	TGCGCCAGCAGCCAAACAACTACCACCGGGGAGCTGTTTTTT
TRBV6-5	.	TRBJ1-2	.	CASSYVVGDGYTF	TGTGCCAGCAGTTACGTCGTCGGGGATGGCTACACCTTC
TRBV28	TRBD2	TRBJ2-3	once	CASSLGVLAGPTDTQYF	TGTGCCAGCAGTTTGGGTGTGCTAGCGGGGCCCACAGATACGCAGTATTTT
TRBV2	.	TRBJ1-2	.	CASIRSVDGYTF	TGTGCCAGCATTCGTTCGGTGGATGGCTACACCTTC
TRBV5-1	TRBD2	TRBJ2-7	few	CASSPQRAGGLYEQYF	TGCGCCAGCAGCCCCCAGCGAGCGGGAGGACTCTACGAGCAGTACTTC
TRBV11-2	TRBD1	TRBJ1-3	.	CASSPGTGAVYTIYF	TGTGCCAGCAGCCCCGGTACAGGGGCGGTTTACACCATATATTTT
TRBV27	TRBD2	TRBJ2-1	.	CASSLSTSGTYNEQFF	TGTGCCAGCAGTTTATCCACTAGCGGGACGTACAATGAGCAGTTCTTC
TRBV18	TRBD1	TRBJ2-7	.	CASSPRGQGDEQYF	TGTGCCAGCTCACCACGGGGACAGGGCGACGAGCAGTACTTC
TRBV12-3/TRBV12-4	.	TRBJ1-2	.	CASSSRDNPGYTF	TGTGCCAGCAGTAGCCGGGACAATCCTGGCTACACCTTC
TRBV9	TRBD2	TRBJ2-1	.	CASSVADSGREAYNEQFF	TGTGCCAGCAGCGTAGCTGATAGCGGGAGGGAGGCTTACAATGAGCAGTTCTTC
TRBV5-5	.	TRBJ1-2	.	CASSPQGQNYGYTF	TGTGCCAGCAGCCCCCAAGGACAGAACTATGGCTACACCTTC
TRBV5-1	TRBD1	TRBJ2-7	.	CASSSGQGYEQYF	TGCGCCAGCAGCTCGGGACAGGGTTACGAGCAGTACTTC
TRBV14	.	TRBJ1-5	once	CASSQSSNQPQHF	TGTGCCAGCAGCCAGAGTAGCAATCAGCCCCAGCATTTT
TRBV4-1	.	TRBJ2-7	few	CASSPSGGSYEQYF	TGCGCCAGCAGCCCCTCCGGAGGGTCCTACGAGCAGTACTTC
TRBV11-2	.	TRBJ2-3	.	CASSRDRDTRAQYF	TGTGCCAGCAGCCGCGACCGGGATACCCGAGCGCAGTATTTT
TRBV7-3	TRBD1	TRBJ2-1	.	CASSFVPGQFMVF	TGTGCCAGCAGCTTCGTTCCGGGACAGTTTATGGTCTTC
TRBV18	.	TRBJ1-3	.	CASGGISASGNTIYF	TGTGCCAGCGGGGGCATTTCAGCCTCTGGAAACACCATATATTTT
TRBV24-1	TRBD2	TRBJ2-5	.	CATSHGGTSGRETQYF	TGTGCCACCAGTCATGGTGGGACTAGCGGGAGGGAGACCCAGTACTTC
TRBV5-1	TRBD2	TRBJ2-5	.	CASSLNAGVPETQYF	TGCGCCAGCAGCTTGAATGCGGGGGTCCCCGAGACCCAGTACTTC
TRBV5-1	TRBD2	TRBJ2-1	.	CASSLGGTSGGYEQFF	TGCGCCAGCAGCCTAGGCGGGACTAGCGGTGGGTATGAGCAGTTCTTC
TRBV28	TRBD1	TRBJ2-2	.	CASRTGGPTTGELFF	TGTGCCAGCAGGACAGGGGGCCCGACAACCGGGGAGCTGTTTTTT
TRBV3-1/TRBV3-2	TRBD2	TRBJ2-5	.	CASSQGGGKKETQYF	TGTGCCAGCAGCCAAGGCGGGGGTAAAAAAGAGACCCAGTACTTC
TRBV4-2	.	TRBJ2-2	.	CASSHRRTGELFF	TGTGCCAGCAGCCATAGGAGGACCGGGGAGCTGTTTTTT
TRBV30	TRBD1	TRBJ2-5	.	CAWKRQGEETQYF	TGTGCCTGGAAACGACAGGGGGAAGAGACCCAGTACTTC
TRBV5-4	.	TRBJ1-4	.	CASSLGTANEKLFF	TGTGCCAGCAGCTTGGGTACAGCTAATGAAAAACTGTTTTTT
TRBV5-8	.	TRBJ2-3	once	CASSPRIRATDTQYF	TGTGCCAGCAGCCCTAGGATCAGGGCTACAGATACGCAGTATTTT
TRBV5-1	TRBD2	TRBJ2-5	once	CASSGGTSGETQYF	TGCGCCAGCAGCGGGGGGACTAGCGGAGAGACCCAGTACTTC
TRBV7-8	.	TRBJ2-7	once	CASSFASSYEQYF	TGTGCCAGCAGCTTTGCGAGCTCCTACGAGCAGTACTTC
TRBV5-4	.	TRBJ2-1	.	CASSAGRNSYNEQFF	TGTGCCAGCAGCGCCGGGAGAAACTCCTACAATGAGCAGTTCTTC
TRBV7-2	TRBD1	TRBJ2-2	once	CASSFRQGTSNTGELFF	TGTGCCAGCAGCTTCCGACAGGGGACCTCGAACACCGGGGAGCTGTTTTTT
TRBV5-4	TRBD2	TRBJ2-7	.	CASSLAGAGYEQYF	TGTGCCAGCAGCTTAGCGGGAGCGGGCTACGAGCAGTACTTC
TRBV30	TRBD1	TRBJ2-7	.	CAWTPLQGDEQYF	TGTGCCTGGACACCGTTACAGGGGGACGAGCAGTACTTC
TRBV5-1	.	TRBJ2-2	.	CASSSGRINTGELFF	TGCGCCAGCAGCAGCGGCCGGATAAACACCGGGGAGCTGTTTTTT
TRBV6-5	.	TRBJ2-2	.	CASRTGPGELFF	TGTGCCAGCAGAACAGGGCCCGGGGAGCTGTTTTTT
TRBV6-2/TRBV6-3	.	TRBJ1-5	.	CASSYGAEGQPQHF	TGTGCCAGCAGTTACGGGGCAGAAGGGCAGCCCCAGCATTTT
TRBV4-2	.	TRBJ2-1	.	CASSQGPFEPQFF	TGTGCCAGCAGCCAAGGCCCCTTTGAGCCCCAGTTCTTC
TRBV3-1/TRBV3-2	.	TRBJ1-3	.	CASSQSPSGNTIYF	TGTGCCAGCAGCCAATCCCCCAGTGGAAACACCATATATTTT
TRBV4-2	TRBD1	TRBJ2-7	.	CASSSGTGGVYEQYF	TGTGCCAGCAGCTCCGGGACAGGGGGCGTGTACGAGCAGTACTTC
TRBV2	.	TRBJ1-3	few	CASSEMSVSGNTIYF	TGTGCCAGCAGTGAAATGTCAGTCTCTGGAAACACCATATATTTT
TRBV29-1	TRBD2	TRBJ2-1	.	CRIESGKNEQFF	TGCAGGATAGAGAGCGGGAAGAATGAGCAGTTCTTC
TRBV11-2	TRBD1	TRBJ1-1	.	CASSPQGVGNTEAFF	TGTGCCAGCAGCCCCCAGGGGGTGGGGAACACTGAAGCTTTCTTT